This entry concerns a single T cell receptor (beta chain). Authors' processing steps: Estimated nucleated cell counts came from reference gene primer amplification. Data came from immunoSEQ multiplex PCR; TCRdb stores just in-frame clones and leaves some out. V, J and clone size are taken as reported in that table, and D and trimming were inferred from the DNA itself. This table has more than 85,000 clones, almost 80% appearing once. This entry is derived from a study of blood T cell repertoires in COVID-19. Looking at the study overall: The origin of the acute and convalescent COVID-19 samples was the United States, Italy and Spain. The cDNA or gDNA used as material had been derived from T cells, B-cell-depleted T cells, or PBMCs.

This TCR came from a woman of 80 years or more with active or convalescent COVID-19. The sequencing sample was made of peripheral blood.

As DNA, the CDR3 is TGTGCCAGCAGTTATCCCGGACAGGGGGTACTGGAGACCCAGTACTTC. This translates into CASSYPGQGVLETQYF. The chain carries TRBV6-6 and TRBJ2-5; 10 positions match TRBD1. There are 16 residues in the CDR3. CDR1 MNHNY and CDR2 SVGAGI come from the germline V gene (reference sequence). V trimming: 3 bases; J trimming: 5 bases; junction bases outside the gene matches: 9.